Listed below are T cell receptor beta chains from one sample, sequenced in a study of blood T cell repertoires in COVID-19. TCRdb keeps only in-frame clones here, not all; method: immunoSEQ multiplex PCR. Here the sample spans some 210,000 clones, roughly four fifths being singletons. The sample was peripheral blood. The receptors originated from a middle-aged woman with acute or convalescent COVID-19. Each CDR3 is given with its conserved first and last residue. A D gene is named only where the DNA matches it firmly.

d_call | j_call | v_call | cdr3_aa
TRBD1 | TRBJ2-5 | TRBV28 | CASGGSGQGQETQYF
NA | TRBJ2-3 | TRBV19 | CASSIENSRTDTQYF
NA | TRBJ2-2 | TRBV30 | CAWTGMVDTGELFF
TRBD2 | TRBJ2-5 | TRBV3-1/TRBV3-2 | CASSQDGASGFQETQYF
TRBD2 | TRBJ2-1 | TRBV2 | CASRETLAGAYNEQFF
NA | TRBJ2-2 | TRBV3-1/TRBV3-2 | CASNRGGTGELFF
NA | TRBJ1-4 | TRBV21-1 | CASAKHEDWGLPGGKLFF
NA | TRBJ2-5 | TRBV9 | CASSVGAYPGQETQYF
TRBD1 | TRBJ1-2 | TRBV5-6 | CASSSDRAWVYGYTF
NA | TRBJ1-1 | TRBV27 | CASSLSWSGNTEAFF
NA | TRBJ2-4 | TRBV5-1 | CASSLGEQANIQYF
NA | TRBJ2-3 | TRBV10-2 | CAREPGHKSTDTQYF
TRBD1 | TRBJ1-1 | TRBV10-3 | CAIRGTDTEAFF
NA | TRBJ1-4 | TRBV7-3 | CASSLTQGGVGEKLFF
TRBD2 | TRBJ2-3 | TRBV6-1 | CASSEAAGGTDTQYF
NA | TRBJ2-1 | TRBV24-1 | CATSDYGLNNNEQFF
TRBD2 | TRBJ2-5 | TRBV24-1 | CATSDFGASGRRETQYF
NA | TRBJ1-3 | TRBV7-6 | CASSLQAGNTIYF
TRBD1 | TRBJ2-5 | TRBV6-5 | CASSYSGQGPTQYF
NA | TRBJ1-6 | TRBV7-7 | CASSFSPGSPLHF
NA | TRBJ1-5 | TRBV6-5 | CAGARDTDSNQPQHF
TRBD2 | TRBJ2-7 | TRBV7-3 | CASSLTLAGGPEQYF
TRBD2 | TRBJ2-7 | TRBV6-5 | CASRLAGVGEQYF
TRBD1 | TRBJ1-5 | TRBV6-5 | CASSQGTDSNQPQHF
NA | TRBJ1-2 | TRBV6-1 | CASSAQLGTLNYGYTF
NA | TRBJ1-2 | TRBV27 | CASSLSRDMLSRGSYGYTF
NA | TRBJ2-2 | TRBV11-2 | CASSYTLNTGELFF
TRBD1 | TRBJ2-7 | TRBV6-4 | CASGLRDRGYEQYF
NA | TRBJ1-2 | TRBV30 | CAWSDSGTRRGYTF
NA | TRBJ1-5 | TRBV7-2 | CASSLGGYSNQPQHF
NA | TRBJ2-7 | TRBV18 | CASSAGHSLYEQYF